This TCR beta chain was retrieved from a study of blood T cell repertoires in COVID-19. Sequencing used immunoSEQ multiplex PCR; TCRdb keeps in-frame clones, though not all of them. The top ten hold approximately 14% of the sample, which has roughly 250,000 clones, approximately 84% seen once. This CDR3 is 16 amino acids long. Germline loops: CDR1 MNHEY, CDR2 SMNVEV (reference sequence). V dropped 5 bases and J dropped 2; count of bases not matched to a gene: 9. Specimen: peripheral blood. The chain joins TRBV27 to TRBJ2-7, with 10 bases aligning to TRBD1. The receptor's source is a person aged 65 to 85 with COVID-19, enrolled during active disease. CDR3 region: CASSETGGVIPYEQYF. The CDR3 DNA reads TGTGCCAGCAGTGAGACAGGGGGCGTTATCCCCTACGAGCAGTACTTC.